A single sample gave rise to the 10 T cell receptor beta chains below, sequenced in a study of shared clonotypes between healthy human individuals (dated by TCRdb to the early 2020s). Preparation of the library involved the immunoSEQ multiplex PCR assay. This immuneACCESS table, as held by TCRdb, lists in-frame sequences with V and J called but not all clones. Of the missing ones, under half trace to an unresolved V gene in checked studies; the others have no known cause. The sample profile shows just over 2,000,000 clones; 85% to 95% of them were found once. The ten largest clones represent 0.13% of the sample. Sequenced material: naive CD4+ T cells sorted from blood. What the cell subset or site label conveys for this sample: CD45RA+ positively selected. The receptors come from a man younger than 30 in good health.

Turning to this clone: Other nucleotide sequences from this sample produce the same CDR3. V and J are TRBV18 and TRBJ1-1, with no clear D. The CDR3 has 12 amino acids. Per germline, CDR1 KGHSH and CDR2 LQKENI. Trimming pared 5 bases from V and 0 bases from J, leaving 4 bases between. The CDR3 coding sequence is TGTGCCAGCTCAGGGATGAACACTGAAGCTTTCTTT. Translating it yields CASSGMNTEAFF.

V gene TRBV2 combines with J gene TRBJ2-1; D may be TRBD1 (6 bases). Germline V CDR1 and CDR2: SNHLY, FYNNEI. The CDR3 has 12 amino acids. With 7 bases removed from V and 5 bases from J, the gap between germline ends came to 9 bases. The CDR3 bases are TGTGCCAGCAACAGGGTCAACAATGAGCAGTTCTTC. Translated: CASNRVNNEQFF.

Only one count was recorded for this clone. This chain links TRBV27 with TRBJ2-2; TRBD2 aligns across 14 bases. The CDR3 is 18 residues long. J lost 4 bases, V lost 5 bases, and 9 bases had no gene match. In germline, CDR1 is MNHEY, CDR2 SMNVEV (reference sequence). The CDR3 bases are TGTGCCAGCAGTCTTAGACTAGCGGGGGGGCGGGGCACCGGGGAGCTGTTTTTT. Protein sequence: CASSLRLAGGRGTGELFF.

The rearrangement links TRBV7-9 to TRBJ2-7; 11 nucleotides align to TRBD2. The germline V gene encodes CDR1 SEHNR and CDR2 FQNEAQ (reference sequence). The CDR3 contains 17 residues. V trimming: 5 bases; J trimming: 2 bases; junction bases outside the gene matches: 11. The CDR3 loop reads CASSLRPTSGRPYEQYF. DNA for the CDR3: TGTGCCAGCAGCCTACGCCCTACTAGCGGGAGACCCTACGAGCAGTACTTC. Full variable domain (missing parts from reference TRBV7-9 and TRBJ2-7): DTGVSQNPRHKITKRGQNVTFRCDPISEHNRLYWYRQTLGQGPEFLTYFQNEAQLEKSRLLSDRFSAERPKGSFSTLEIQRTEQGDSAMYLCASSLRPTSGRPYEQYFGPGTRLTVT.

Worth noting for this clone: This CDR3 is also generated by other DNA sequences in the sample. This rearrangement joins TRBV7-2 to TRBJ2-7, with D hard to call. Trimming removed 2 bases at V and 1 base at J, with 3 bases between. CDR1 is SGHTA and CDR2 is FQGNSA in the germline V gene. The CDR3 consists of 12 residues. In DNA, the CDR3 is TGTGCCAGCAGCTTAAGTTCCTACGAGCAGTACTTC. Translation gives CASSLSSYEQYF.

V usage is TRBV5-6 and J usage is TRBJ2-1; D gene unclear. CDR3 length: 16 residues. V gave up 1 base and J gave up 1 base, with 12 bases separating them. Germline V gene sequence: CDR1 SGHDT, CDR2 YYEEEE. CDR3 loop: CASSLYGVGSYNEQFF. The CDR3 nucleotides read TGTGCCAGCAGCTTGTACGGTGTAGGATCCTACAATGAGCAGTTCTTC.

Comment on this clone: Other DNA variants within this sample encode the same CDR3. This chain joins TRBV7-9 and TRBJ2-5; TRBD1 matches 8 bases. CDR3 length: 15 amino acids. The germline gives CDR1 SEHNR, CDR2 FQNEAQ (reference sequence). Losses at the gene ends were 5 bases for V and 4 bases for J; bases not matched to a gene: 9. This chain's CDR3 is CASSTGQGRGETQYF. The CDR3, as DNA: TGTGCCAGCAGCACCGGACAGGGCCGGGGAGAGACCCAGTACTTC.

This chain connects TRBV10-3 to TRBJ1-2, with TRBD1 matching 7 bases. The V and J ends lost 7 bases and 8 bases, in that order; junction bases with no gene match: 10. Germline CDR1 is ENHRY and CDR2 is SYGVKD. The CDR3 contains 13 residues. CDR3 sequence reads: CAITQGGLWGYTF. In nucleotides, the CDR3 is TGTGCCATCACCCAGGGGGGTCTATGGGGCTACACCTTC.

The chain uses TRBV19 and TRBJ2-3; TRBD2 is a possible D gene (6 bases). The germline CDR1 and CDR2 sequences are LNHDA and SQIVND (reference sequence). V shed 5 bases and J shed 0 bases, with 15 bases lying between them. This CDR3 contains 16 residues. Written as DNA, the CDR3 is TGTGCCAGTAGTGCTCTTCAGAGCGGGAGCACAGATACGCAGTATTTT. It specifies CASSALQSGSTDTQYF.

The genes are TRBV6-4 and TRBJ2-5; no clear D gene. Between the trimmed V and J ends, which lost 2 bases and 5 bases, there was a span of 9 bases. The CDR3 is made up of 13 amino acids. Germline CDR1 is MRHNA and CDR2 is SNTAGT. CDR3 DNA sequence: TGTGCCAGCAGTGACGAAGGGATGGAGACCCAGTACTTC. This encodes CASSDEGMETQYF.